Listed here are 28 T cell receptor beta chains from one sample, sequenced in a study of blood T cell repertoires in COVID-19. Sequencing was performed with immunoSEQ multiplex PCR; in TCRdb, only in-frame clones are kept and a portion is missing. The data show approximately 37,000 clones, about 88% seen once. Sequenced material: peripheral blood. These receptors were taken from a man aged 45 to 65 in a cohort sampled during active COVID-19.

The chain carries TRBV4-1 and TRBJ1-1; possible D gene TRBD1, 6 bases. The CDR3 is 16 residues long. Looked up from germline, CDR1 is MGHRA and CDR2 is YSYEKL. The ends were cut back, 3 bases at V and 0 bases at J, with 14 bases in the middle. CDR3 sequence: CASSHPWGPMNTEAFF. CDR3 bases: TGCGCCAGCAGCCACCCTTGGGGGCCGATGAACACTGAAGCTTTCTTT.

The rearrangement uses TRBV5-1 and TRBJ1-2; the match to TRBD1 covers 9 bases. The ends lost 4 bases at V and 4 bases at J; junction bases unmatched: 2. The CDR3 sequence is 13 residues long. The germline V gene encodes CDR1 SGHRS and CDR2 YFSETQ. The CDR3, as DNA: TGCGCCAGCAGCCCGGACAGGGGCTATGGCTACACCTTC. This encodes CASSPDRGYGYTF.

This rearrangement joins TRBV19 to TRBJ1-6; D not certain. The germline V gene has CDR1 LNHDA and CDR2 SQIVND (reference sequence). The CDR3 has 14 amino acids. Trimming took 3 bases from V and 14 from J, leaving 17 bases between them. The DNA for the CDR3 is TGTGCCAGTAGTATGGAGAGCCAAACAACAACCCTCCACTTT. This sequence encodes CASSMESQTTTLHF.

The chain has TRBV9 and TRBJ1-2; D gene unclear. CDR3 length equals 15 residues. Germline V gene sequence: CDR1 SGDLS, CDR2 YYNGEE. V lost 0 bases to trimming and J lost 0 bases, with 9 bases between them. The CDR3 coding sequence is TGTGCCAGCAGCGTAGGGCAGGAAGCTAACTATGGCTACACCTTC. Encoded protein: CASSVGQEANYGYTF.

The genes are TRBV9 and TRBJ2-7; 9 nucleotides agree with TRBD2. The V and J ends lost 3 bases and 2 bases, in that order; junction bases with no gene match: 3. The CDR3 runs 14 residues. Per germline, CDR1 SGDLS and CDR2 YYNGEE. DNA for the CDR3: TGTGCCAGCAGCGCCGGCGGGGGGGCCTACGAGCAGTACTTC. It is translated as CASSAGGGAYEQYF.

The chain carries TRBV4-2 and TRBJ1-5; a weak D match, TRBD1 (5 bases). Between the trimmed V and J ends, which lost 6 bases and 1 base, there was a span of 13 bases. This CDR3 is built from 15 residues. Germline V gene data show CDR1 as LGHNA and CDR2 as YNFKEQ. CDR3 amino acids: CASSYIGGSNQPQHF. In nucleotides, the CDR3 is TGTGCCAGCAGTTACATTGGGGGGAGCAATCAGCCCCAGCATTTT.

The chain uses TRBV27 and TRBJ1-3; the D is unclear. The V and J ends lost 2 bases and 2 bases respectively, with 4 bases between them. Germline loops: CDR1 MNHEY, CDR2 SMNVEV (reference sequence). The CDR3 has 13 amino acids. CDR3 in amino acids: CASSLQAGNTIYF. The CDR3 bases are TGTGCCAGCAGTTTACAGGCTGGAAACACCATATATTTT.

V usage is TRBV24-1 and J usage is TRBJ1-5; 7 bases fit TRBD1. The trim removed 9 bases at V and 3 bases at J, leaving 7 bases unmatched. CDR1 KGHDR and CDR2 SFDVKD come from the germline V gene. This CDR3 spans 14 amino acids. In DNA form, the CDR3 reads TGTGCCACCTCCGCCGGGACAGACAATCAGCCCCAGCATTTT. This translates into CATSAGTDNQPQHF.

V and J are TRBV7-2 and TRBJ2-7, with D perhaps matching TRBD1 (6 bases). Germline V gene data show CDR1 as SGHTA and CDR2 as FQGNSA. This CDR3 has 13 amino acids. V dropped 2 bases and J dropped 2 bases, with 7 bases sitting between them. CDR3 bases: TGTGCCAGCAGCTTATACAGGGCCTACGAGCAGTACTTC. Translated, it gives CASSLYRAYEQYF.

The V call is TRBV7-9, the J call TRBJ2-3; 12 nucleotides align to TRBD2. This CDR3 has 15 residues. The J segment lost 7 bases and the V segment lost 4 bases, leaving 6 bases of the junction unmatched. From germline, CDR1 is SEHNR and CDR2 FQNEAQ (reference sequence). CDR3 protein: CASSSLAGGPHTQYF. The CDR3 DNA sequence: TGTGCCAGCAGCTCTCTAGCGGGGGGGCCACATACGCAGTATTTT.

The chain is built from TRBV19 and TRBJ2-3; tentative D call: TRBD1 (7 bases). Trimming took 3 bases from V and 2 from J, leaving 9 bases between them. Germline V gene lookup returns CDR1 LNHDA and CDR2 SQIVND (reference sequence). This CDR3 has 14 residues. The CDR3, as DNA: TGTGCCAGTAGTATCAGGGGGGCCACAGATACGCAGTATTTT. Its translation: CASSIRGATDTQYF.

This clone has ten or more counts. The chain carries TRBV7-9 and TRBJ2-7, with a tentative D call TRBD1 (6 bases). This CDR3 is built from 14 residues. Germline CDR1 SEHNR, CDR2 FQNEAQ (reference sequence). The V and J ends lost 5 bases and 1 base respectively, with 12 bases between them. CDR3 nucleotides: TGTGCCAGCAGCATCGGACAGTATTCCTACGAGCAGTACTTC. It is translated as CASSIGQYSYEQYF.

This chain uses TRBV2 with TRBJ2-7; TRBD2 matches 9 bases. Germline values: CDR1 SNHLY, CDR2 FYNNEI. The CDR3 extends over 17 amino acids. V gave up 3 bases and J gave up 4 bases; unmatched junction bases: 13. The CDR3 spells CASSDVFRAGGVYEQYV. CDR3 DNA: TGTGCCAGCAGTGATGTTTTTCGAGCGGGAGGAGTATACGAGCAGTACGTC.

The rearrangement joins TRBV5-4 to TRBJ2-5, with TRBD2 matching 7 bases. Germline loops: CDR1 SGHNT, CDR2 YYREEE (reference sequence). The CDR3 runs 16 residues. After removal of 2 bases from V and 5 bases from J, the junction contained 12 bases not matched to a gene. CDR3 in DNA: TGTGCCAGCAGCTTCCGACTAGCAGAGAGTGTTGAGACCCAGTACTTC. It specifies CASSFRLAESVETQYF.

The chain links TRBV15 to TRBJ2-3; 7 bases line up with TRBD1. After removal of 7 bases from V and 4 bases from J, the junction contained 8 bases not matched to a gene. The CDR3 length is 14 residues. The germline gives CDR1 LNHNV, CDR2 YYDKDF (reference sequence). The CDR3, as DNA: TGTGCCACCACAGGGGGTCCACGCGCAGATACGCAGTATTTT. Protein: CATTGGPRADTQYF.

This clone has just one count. This rearrangement joins TRBV4-1 to TRBJ2-2, with D perhaps TRBD1 (6 bases). CDR3 length: 14 residues. CDR1 and CDR2 from the germline V gene are MGHRA and YSYEKL. V was clipped by 3 bases and J by 3 bases, with 8 bases between them. CDR3 sequence: CASSHRGDTGELFF. The CDR3 nucleotides read TGCGCCAGCAGCCACAGGGGCGACACCGGGGAGCTGTTTTTT.

V is TRBV6-5 and J is TRBJ1-2, with D maybe TRBD1 (6 bases). With 0 bases removed from V and 4 bases from J, the gap between germline ends came to 12 bases. CDR3 length: 15 amino acids. Germline CDR1 is MNHEY and CDR2 is SVGAGI. The CDR3 region is CASSYSQGTTYGYTF. The CDR3 bases are TGTGCCAGCAGTTACTCGCAGGGGACGACCTATGGCTACACCTTC.

This clone appeared once. The CDR3, as DNA: TGTGCCAGCAGCGTAGAAGGGGGATTAGCCAAAAACATTCAGTACTTC. Protein sequence: CASSVEGGLAKNIQYF. The gene calls are TRBV9 and TRBJ2-4, with D perhaps matching TRBD1 (6 bases). Trimming took 0 bases from V and 0 from J, leaving 10 bases between them. The CDR3 runs to 16 residues. Germline CDR1 is SGDLS and CDR2 is YYNGEE.

This clone was counted a single time. The rearrangement links TRBV13 to TRBJ2-7; D is unclear. Germline V gives CDR1 PRHDT, CDR2 FYEKMQ (reference sequence). Trimming stripped 6 bases from V and 1 base from J, with 13 bases between. The CDR3 is 14 residues long. The CDR3 nucleotides are TGTGCCAGCAGTCTCCGCTCACAGTCCTACGAGCAGTACGTC. Its translation is CASSLRSQSYEQYV.

The chain uses TRBV9 and TRBJ1-2; a possible D gene is TRBD1 (5 bases). CDR1 is SGDLS, CDR2 YYNGEE, per germline. V lost 2 bases and J lost 4, with 15 bases in between. The CDR3 covers 15 residues. CDR3 in amino acids: CASSVGGEPTYGYTF. The CDR3 nucleotides read TGTGCCAGCAGCGTTGGGGGGGAACCTACCTATGGCTACACCTTC.

J is TRBJ1-1 and V is TRBV4-1; TRBD1 matches at 9 bases. This CDR3 contains 15 residues. Per germline, CDR1 MGHRA and CDR2 YSYEKL. V trimming: 2 bases; J trimming: 4 bases; junction bases outside the gene matches: 5. In DNA form, the CDR3 reads TGCGCCAGCAGCCAAATCGCGACAGGGGGCACTGAAGCTTTCTTT. Its protein product is CASSQIATGGTEAFF.

The chain combines TRBV9 with TRBJ2-7, with 8 bases that match TRBD1. Trimming at V came to 4 bases and at J to 5 bases, leaving 5 bases not matched to a gene. The CDR3 length is 13 residues. Germline V gene lookup returns CDR1 SGDLS and CDR2 YYNGEE. The DNA of the CDR3 is TGTGCCAGCAGCTCCGGGACAGGTAACGAGCAGTACTTC. Translated: CASSSGTGNEQYF.

This chain uses TRBV7-3 with TRBJ1-4; TRBD1 might be the D (5 bases). CDR1 and CDR2 (germline): SGHTA, FQGTGA. This CDR3 has 15 amino acids. V was shortened by 5 bases and J by 4 bases, with 14 bases between the two germline ends. CDR3 sequence (DNA): TGTGCCAGCAGCCCAGGGCCTGGGCTTAATGAAAAACTGTTTTTT. Residues: CASSPGPGLNEKLFF. Combining the CDR3 with reference TRBV7-3 and TRBJ1-4 gives the whole variable domain GAGVSQTPSNKVTEKGKYVELRCDPISGHTALYWYRQSLGQGPEFLIYFQGTGAADDSGLPNDRFFAVRPEGSVSTLKIQRTERGDSAVYLCASSPGPGLNEKLFFGSGTQLSVL.

The rearrangement joins TRBV5-1 to TRBJ2-2, with D tentatively TRBD2 (5 bases). The V gene lost 0 bases and the J gene lost 4 bases, with 7 bases spanning the gap. Germline V lookup: CDR1 SGHRS, CDR2 YFSETQ. The CDR3 consists of 14 residues. CDR3 DNA: TGCGCCAGCAGCTTGGTGGAGGTCACCGGGGAGCTGTTTTTT. It encodes CASSLVEVTGELFF.

CDR3: CASSLGGTDTQYF. The CDR3 coding sequence is TGTGCCAGCAGCTTGGGAGGGACAGATACGCAGTATTTT. V gene TRBV5-5 combines with J gene TRBJ2-3, with a weak D call TRBD2 (5 bases). CDR1 is SGHKS, CDR2 YYEKEE, per germline (reference sequence). V was cut by 0 bases and J by 3 bases, with 5 bases left in between. The CDR3 is made up of 13 amino acids.

The chain couples TRBV7-2 to TRBJ2-1; TRBD2 aligns across 9 bases. Per germline, CDR1 SGHTA and CDR2 FQGNSA. CDR3 length equals 13 residues. V shed 8 bases, J shed 8 bases, and the junction held 7 bases outside the gene matches. CDR3: CASARRGGDEQFF. Written as DNA, the CDR3 is TGTGCCAGCGCCCGGCGGGGGGGCGATGAGCAGTTCTTC.

The chain joins TRBV5-6 to TRBJ1-5, with TRBD1 matching 8 bases. Germline values: CDR1 SGHDT, CDR2 YYEEEE. The CDR3 totals 15 residues. The V gene end was trimmed by 0 bases and the J gene end by 6 bases; junction bases not matched to a gene: 5. CDR3 in DNA: TGTGCCAGCAGCTTGGGGACAGGGACATTTCAGCCCCAGCATTTT. Encoded protein: CASSLGTGTFQPQHF.

V gene TRBV6-5 combines with J gene TRBJ2-7, with 7 positions matching TRBD2. The V and J ends lost 6 bases and 1 base, in that order; junction bases with no gene match: 6. The CDR3 totals 14 residues. CDR1 is MNHEY, CDR2 SVGAGI, per germline. The CDR3 DNA is TGTGCCAGCAGGAGGGCGGGAGAATCCTACGAGCAGTACGTC. It codes for CASRRAGESYEQYV.